Each of the 21 T cell receptor beta chains below was sequenced from the same sample in a study of OX40 agonist ivuxolimab in advanced cancers. The assay was immunoSEQ multiplex PCR, and TCRdb's table has in-frame clones only and misses some. This sample yields 55,000 to 75,000 clones, of which around 90% are seen a single time; around 2% belongs to the top ten. The sample was CD4+ or CD8+ T cells sorted from blood, taken in a trial of the OX40 agonist ivuxolimab. The receptors here all came from an adult with an advanced solid tumor such as melanoma, head and neck, liver or kidney cancer.

The chain links TRBV6-6 to TRBJ1-5, with D uncertain. Trimming shortened V by 0 bases and J by 2 bases, and 5 bases separated the two germline ends. CDR3 length: 14 amino acids. Per the germline V gene, CDR1 is MNHNY and CDR2 is SVGAGI (reference sequence). CDR3 coding DNA: TGTGCCAGCAGTTACTCTACAGGCAATCAGCCCCAGCATTTT. Its translation is CASSYSTGNQPQHF.

This sequence joins TRBV5-6 and TRBJ1-6, with D tentatively TRBD1 (5 bases). Germline CDR1 is SGHDT and CDR2 is YYEEEE. Trimming took off 4 bases at V and 3 bases at J, with 14 bases between the two ends. CDR3 length: 16 residues. CDR3: CASSPGGGGYNSPLHF. The CDR3 nucleotides read TGTGCCAGCAGCCCCGGAGGCGGGGGCTATAATTCACCCCTCCACTTT. The variable domain in full, completed from reference TRBV5-6 and TRBJ1-6, reads DAGVTQSPTHLIKTRGQQVTLRCSPKSGHDTVSWYQQALGQGPQFIFQYYEEEERQRGNFPDRFSGHQFPNYSSELNVNALLLGDSALYLCASSPGGGGYNSPLHFGNGTRLTVT.

The gene calls are TRBV2 and TRBJ2-3; D is possibly TRBD2 (7 bases). Per the germline V gene, CDR1 is SNHLY and CDR2 is FYNNEI. The V end lost 6 bases, the J end lost 3 bases, and 19 bases lay between the germline ends. The CDR3 spans 16 residues. The CDR3 coding sequence is TGTGCCAGCAGAAAGGGGGGGCAGGGTAGGACAGATACGCAGTATTTT. Translating it yields CASRKGGQGRTDTQYF.

The chain recombines TRBV6-5 with TRBJ2-1; tentative D call: TRBD2 (6 bases). V dropped 10 bases and J dropped 10 bases, with 26 bases sitting between them. The CDR3 length is 15 residues. Germline V gene data show CDR1 as MNHEY and CDR2 as SVGAGI. As DNA, the CDR3 is TGTGCCACGGGGGAGTGGCCCGGAGCCCCTCGGGAGCAGTTCTTC. This translates into CATGEWPGAPREQFF.

V is TRBV5-1 and J is TRBJ1-3, with D unresolved. This CDR3 region has 12 residues. Between the trimmed V and J ends, which lost 4 bases and 4 bases, there was a span of 6 bases. The V gene's germline CDR1 is SGHRS and CDR2 YFSETQ. In DNA, the CDR3 is TGCGCCAGCAGCCATGAAGGAAACACCATATATTTT. Protein product: CASSHEGNTIYF.

V gene TRBV11-3 combines with J gene TRBJ2-3; D is unclear. This CDR3 comprises 13 residues. V was trimmed by 2 bases and J by 4 bases, leaving 7 bases between them. Germline lookup yields CDR1 SGHNT and CDR2 YENEEA. The CDR3 DNA reads as TGTGCCAGCAGCTTAAGTTCTCCAGATACGCAGTATTTT. It codes for CASSLSSPDTQYF.

The chain joins TRBV29-1 to TRBJ2-3; 9 nucleotides agree with TRBD1. Germline CDR1 reads SQVTM; CDR2 reads ANQGSEA. After removal of 6 bases from V and 0 bases from J, the junction contained 19 bases not matched to a gene. This CDR3 spans 19 amino acids. The CDR3 loop is CSVGQGKDLSLGSTDTQYF. CDR3 DNA sequence: TGCAGCGTGGGACAGGGAAAGGACCTTTCTCTAGGTAGCACAGATACGCAGTATTTT.

The CDR3 region has the DNA TGTGCCAGCAGCCGAGGGGACAGGGTAGCAGGAGATGAGCAGTTCTTC. It codes for CASSRGDRVAGDEQFF. The J gene is TRBJ2-1, the V gene TRBV7-2, with 9 bases matching TRBD1. V trimming: 5 bases; J trimming: 8 bases; junction bases outside the gene matches: 13. Per the germline V gene, CDR1 is SGHTA and CDR2 is FQGNSA. There are 16 residues in the CDR3.

The V gene is TRBV28, the J gene TRBJ2-1; TRBD1 matches at 7 bases. Germline loops: CDR1 MDHEN, CDR2 SYDVKM. The CDR3 covers 15 residues. V was pared by 3 bases and J by 2 bases, with 4 bases of the junction left unmatched. The CDR3 DNA reads as TGTGCCAGCAGTTTGATGCAGGGGGCCTACAATGAGCAGTTCTTC. It translates to CASSLMQGAYNEQFF.

J is TRBJ2-5 and V is TRBV9; 12 positions agree with TRBD2. V was pared by 2 bases and J by 4 bases, with 0 bases of the junction left unmatched. Germline loops: CDR1 SGDLS, CDR2 YYNGEE. The CDR3 length is 14 residues. DNA for the CDR3: TGTGCCAGCAGCGTGGGACTAGCGGGAGAGACCCAGTACTTC. Translated: CASSVGLAGETQYF.

In this sample, this clone turned up a few times. The CDR3 region is CASSQVQQGLYGYTF. The CDR3 coding sequence is TGCGCCAGCAGCCAAGTGCAACAGGGACTTTATGGCTACACCTTC. The chain uses TRBV4-1 and TRBJ1-2; TRBD1 might be the D (6 bases). Germline V gene sequence: CDR1 MGHRA, CDR2 YSYEKL. This CDR3 is built from 15 residues. Between the trimmed V and J ends, which lost 1 base and 5 bases, there was a span of 14 bases.

This chain uses TRBV18 with TRBJ2-4; 8 positions match TRBD1. The junction had 6 bases not matched to a gene; V was cut back by 5 bases and J by 6 bases. CDR1 and CDR2 (germline): KGHSH, LQKENI. This CDR3 is built from 14 residues. The CDR3 DNA sequence: TGTGCCAGCTCAAGACAGGGGCGAGGAAACATTCAGTACTTC. It yields the protein CASSRQGRGNIQYF.

V gene TRBV27 combines with J gene TRBJ1-2, with a weak D call TRBD1 (5 bases). The CDR3 has 12 amino acids. Trimming left V 2 bases short and J 5 bases short, with 6 bases between. Germline CDR1 reads MNHEY; CDR2 reads SMNVEV (reference sequence). The CDR3 is CASSLRGYGYTF. CDR3 in DNA: TGTGCCAGCAGTTTAAGGGGATATGGCTACACCTTC.

The chain joins TRBV23-1 to TRBJ2-6, with TRBD2 matching over 12 bases. TRBV23-1 falls under the ORF class, with uncertain function. V lost 3 bases, J lost 0 bases, and 9 bases stayed unmatched. The CDR3 loop spans 20 amino acids. Here the CDR3 reads CASSQGLAGNFSSGANVLTF. The CDR3 nucleotides are TGCGCCAGCAGTCAGGGACTAGCGGGCAACTTCTCCTCTGGGGCCAACGTCCTGACTTTC.

Here the CDR3 reads CASSQEVGRARTDTQYF. The CDR3 region has the DNA TGCGCCAGCAGCCAAGAAGTCGGGAGGGCCCGCACAGATACGCAGTATTTT. The gene calls are TRBV4-3 and TRBJ2-3; 8 bases are a match to TRBD2. Germline V lookup: CDR1 LGHNA, CDR2 YSLEER. The junction had 6 bases not matched to a gene; V was cut back by 0 bases and J by 1 base. The CDR3 runs 17 residues.

The chain joins TRBV28 to TRBJ1-4; a weak D match, TRBD1 (5 bases). From germline, CDR1 is MDHEN and CDR2 SYDVKM. The V and J ends lost 6 bases and 4 bases respectively, with 12 bases between them. CDR3 size: 14 residues. CDR3 in DNA: TGTGCCAGCAGCCCGGGACGGCTTAATGAAAAACTGTTTTTT. Protein: CASSPGRLNEKLFF.

The rearrangement uses TRBV18 and TRBJ1-1; no reliable D call. The CDR3 is 12 residues long. V lost 8 bases and J lost 7, with 14 bases in between. Germline-derived CDR1 and CDR2 are KGHSH and LQKENI. The CDR3 reads CASNAGNVEAFF. CDR3 DNA sequence: TGTGCCAGCAACGCGGGAAATGTTGAAGCTTTCTTT.

This clone was recorded a few times. This rearrangement joins TRBV18 to TRBJ1-1; 7 bases are shared with TRBD1. The junction had 1 base not matched to a gene; V was cut back by 2 bases and J by 1 base. This CDR3 is built from 14 residues. Germline V gene lookup returns CDR1 KGHSH and CDR2 LQKENI. The CDR3 DNA reads TGTGCCAGCTCACCAGGGACAGAGAACACTGAAGCTTTCTTT. It encodes CASSPGTENTEAFF.

This chain uses TRBV25-1 with TRBJ1-3; maybe TRBD1 (5 bases). The CDR3 covers 15 residues. Looked up from germline, CDR1 is MGHDK and CDR2 is SYGVNS. V dropped 5 bases and J dropped 2 bases, with 13 bases sitting between them. The CDR3 nucleotides are TGTGCCAGCAGTCGTAGGGGCGCGACTGGAAACACCATATATTTT. Translating it yields CASSRRGATGNTIYF.

This clone has more than one count but fewer than ten. The chain couples TRBV7-2 to TRBJ2-5; 9 bases agree with TRBD2. The J call may be in error: the DNA end matches TRBJ2-7 better. The V gene's germline CDR1 is SGHTA and CDR2 FQGNSA. The CDR3 is made up of 16 amino acids. The CDR3 spells CASSFPPSGNSYEQYF. The CDR3 nucleotides are TGTGCCAGCAGCTTCCCCCCTAGCGGGAACTCCTACGAGCAGTACTTC.

The chain joins TRBV15 to TRBJ2-1; TRBD2 might be the D (6 bases). Trimming stripped 8 bases from V and 12 bases from J, with 26 bases between. Germline CDR1 LNHNV, CDR2 YYDKDF (reference sequence). The CDR3 has 15 amino acids. CDR3 sequence reads: CATGGGERTFKGQFF. DNA of the CDR3: TGTGCCACCGGCGGAGGGGAGCGGACTTTTAAAGGGCAGTTCTTC.